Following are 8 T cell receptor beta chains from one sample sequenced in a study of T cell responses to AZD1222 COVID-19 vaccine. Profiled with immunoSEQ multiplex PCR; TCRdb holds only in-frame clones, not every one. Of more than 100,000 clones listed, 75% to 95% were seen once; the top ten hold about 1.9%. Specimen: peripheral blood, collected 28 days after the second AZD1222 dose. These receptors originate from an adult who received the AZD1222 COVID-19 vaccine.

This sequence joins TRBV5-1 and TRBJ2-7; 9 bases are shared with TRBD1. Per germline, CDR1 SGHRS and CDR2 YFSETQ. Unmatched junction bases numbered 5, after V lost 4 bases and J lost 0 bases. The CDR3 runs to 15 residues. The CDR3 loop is CASSLGTGSSYEQYF. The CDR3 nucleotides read TGCGCCAGCAGCCTGGGGACAGGGTCCTCCTACGAGCAGTACTTC.

CDR3 nucleotides: TGTGCCAGCAGGGCTCTCGGTGACTATGGCTACACCTTC. It translates to CASRALGDYGYTF. The V gene is TRBV3-1 (or the pseudogene TRBV3-2), the J gene TRBJ1-2; unclear D gene. CDR1 and CDR2 (germline): LGHDT, YNNKEL (reference sequence). The V end lost 6 bases, the J end lost 3 bases, and 11 bases lay between the germline ends. The CDR3 consists of 13 residues.

In nucleotides, the CDR3 is TGTGCCAGCAATGGGGGGGCTACTGAAGCTTTCTTT. Its translation is CASNGGATEAFF. The chain combines TRBV28 with TRBJ1-1; tentative D call: TRBD1 (6 bases). V was clipped by 7 bases and J by 5 bases, with 11 bases between them. The V gene's germline CDR1 is MDHEN and CDR2 SYDVKM. The CDR3 extends over 12 amino acids.

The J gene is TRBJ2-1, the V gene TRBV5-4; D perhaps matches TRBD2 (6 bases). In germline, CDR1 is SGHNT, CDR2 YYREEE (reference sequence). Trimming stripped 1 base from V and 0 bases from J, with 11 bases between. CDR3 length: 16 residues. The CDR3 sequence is CASSLKRGSSYNEQFF. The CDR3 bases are TGTGCCAGCAGCTTGAAACGGGGGAGCTCCTACAATGAGCAGTTCTTC.

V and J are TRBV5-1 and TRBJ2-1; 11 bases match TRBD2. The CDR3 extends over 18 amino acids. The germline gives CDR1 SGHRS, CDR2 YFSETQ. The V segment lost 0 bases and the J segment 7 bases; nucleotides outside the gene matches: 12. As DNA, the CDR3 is TGCGCCAGCAGCTTGGCGACCTCTCTAGCGGGGGGTCTGAATGAGCAGTTCTTC. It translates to CASSLATSLAGGLNEQFF.

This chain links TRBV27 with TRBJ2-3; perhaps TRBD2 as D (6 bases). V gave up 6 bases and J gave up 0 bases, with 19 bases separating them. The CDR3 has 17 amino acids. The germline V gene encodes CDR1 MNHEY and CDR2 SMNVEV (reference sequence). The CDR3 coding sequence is TGTGCCAGCAGCCGCTCGAAATCGGGAGCTAGCACAGATACGCAGTATTTT. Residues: CASSRSKSGASTDTQYF.

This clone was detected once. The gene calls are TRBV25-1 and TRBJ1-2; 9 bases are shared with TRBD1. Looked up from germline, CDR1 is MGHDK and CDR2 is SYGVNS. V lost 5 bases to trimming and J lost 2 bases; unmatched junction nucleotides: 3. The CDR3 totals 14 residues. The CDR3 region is CASSHGQGNYGYTF. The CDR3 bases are TGTGCCAGCAGTCACGGACAGGGGAACTATGGCTACACCTTC.

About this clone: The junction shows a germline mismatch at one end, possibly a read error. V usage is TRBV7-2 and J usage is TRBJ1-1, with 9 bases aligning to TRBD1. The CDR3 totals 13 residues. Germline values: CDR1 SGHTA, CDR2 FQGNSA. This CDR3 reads CASSDRGNPEAFF. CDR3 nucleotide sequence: TGTGCCAGCAGCGACAGGGGGAACCCTGAAGCTTTCTTT.